The 18 T cell receptor beta chains listed next were all sequenced from one sample in a study of blood T cell repertoires in COVID-19 (dated by TCRdb to 2018 to 2020). The library was prepared using the immunoSEQ multiplex PCR assay. Entries here come from immuneACCESS through TCRdb and include only in-frame sequences with V and J called. Some clones fail to appear in such tables; in the studies checked, an unresolved V gene covers under half of the shortfall, and the cause of the remainder is unknown. Present in this sample are about 480,000 clones, approximately 86% of which were seen just once. The ten top clones hold under 9.5% of the sample. Input material: PBMCs or T cells enriched from blood (not recorded which). These TCRs come from a woman aged 60 to 75 who had recovered from COVID-19.

V usage is TRBV11-3 and J usage is TRBJ1-2; TRBD1 is a possible D gene (5 bases). The V gene lost 5 bases and the J gene lost 3 bases, with 13 bases spanning the gap. The CDR3 has 14 residues. Per the germline V gene, CDR1 is SGHNT and CDR2 is YENEEA. The CDR3 region is CASSRGQGDYGYTF. The DNA for the CDR3 is TGTGCCAGCAGCCGAGGTCAGGGTGACTATGGCTACACCTTC. The full variable domain, in which reference TRBV11-3 and TRBJ1-2 provide the parts outside the CDR3, is EAGVVQSPRYKIIEKKQPVAFWCNPISGHNTLYWYLQNLGQGPELLIRYENEEAVDDSQLPKDRFSAERLKGVDSTLKIQPAELGDSAVYLCASSRGQGDYGYTFGSGTRLTVV.

This chain uses TRBV5-1 with TRBJ2-7; no clear D gene. The CDR3 extends over 14 amino acids. Germline values: CDR1 SGHRS, CDR2 YFSETQ. V was clipped by 4 bases and J by 2 bases, with 13 bases between them. CDR3 sequence reads: CASSPPYPPYEQYF. DNA for the CDR3: TGCGCCAGCAGCCCCCCCTACCCCCCCTACGAGCAGTACTTC. Complete variable domain (other parts from reference TRBV5-1 and TRBJ2-7): KAGVTQTPRYLIKTRGQQVTLSCSPISGHRSVSWYQQTPGQGLQFLFEYFSETQRNKGNFPGRFSGRQFSNSRSEMNVSTLELGDSALYLCASSPPYPPYEQYFGPGTRLTVT.

CDR3: CASSFPGTAQETQYF. CDR3 sequence (DNA): TGTGCCAGCAGTTTCCCCGGGACAGCTCAAGAGACCCAGTACTTC. The genes are TRBV6-5 and TRBJ2-5; TRBD1 matches at 7 bases. The CDR3 runs to 15 residues. The germline V gene encodes CDR1 MNHEY and CDR2 SVGAGI. V trimming: 4 bases; J trimming: 2 bases; junction bases outside the gene matches: 7.

This clone was seen more than once but under ten times. The junction departs from germline at one end; a sequencing error may be responsible. The chain has TRBV7-7 and TRBJ2-2; a weak D match, TRBD2 (6 bases). Per germline, CDR1 SSHAT and CDR2 FNYEAQ (reference sequence). The CDR3 length is 14 residues. The CDR3 DNA follows: TGTGCTAGCAGCTTAGAGGAGGGGACCGGGGAGCTGTTTTTT. Residues: CASSLEEGTGELFF.

V is TRBV11-2 and J is TRBJ2-1; 7 bases agree with TRBD2. Germline CDR1 and CDR2: SGHAT and FQNNGV. This CDR3 comprises 15 residues. V gave up 5 bases and J gave up 1 base; unmatched junction bases: 5. The CDR3 is CASSLIAGSYNEQFF. CDR3 sequence (DNA): TGTGCCAGCAGCCTAATAGCGGGTTCCTACAATGAGCAGTTCTTC.

This clone occurred a few times. This chain connects TRBV25-1 to TRBJ1-4, with no clear D. Trimming shortened V by 7 bases and J by 5 bases, and 17 bases separated the two germline ends. Per germline, CDR1 MGHDK and CDR2 SYGVNS. The CDR3 has 15 residues. The CDR3 is CASTEVGRENEKLFF. The CDR3 DNA reads TGTGCCAGCACCGAAGTAGGACGGGAAAATGAAAAACTGTTTTTT.

The chain carries TRBV6-5 and TRBJ2-7, with D perhaps matching TRBD1 (6 bases). The CDR3 consists of 12 residues. The V end was cut by 6 bases, the J end by 7 bases, with 13 bases between. Per the germline V gene, CDR1 is MNHEY and CDR2 is SVGAGI. The CDR3: CASRGSGDEQYV. The CDR3 coding sequence is TGTGCCAGCAGAGGATCAGGGGATGAGCAGTACGTC.

The rearrangement joins TRBV19 to TRBJ2-1; D is unresolved. V lost 3 bases and J lost 2, with 11 bases in between. The germline gives CDR1 LNHDA, CDR2 SQIVND (reference sequence). This CDR3 comprises 15 residues. The CDR3 protein is CASSIYLSAYNEQFF. In DNA form, the CDR3 reads TGTGCCAGTAGTATTTACCTGTCGGCCTACAATGAGCAGTTCTTC.

Only one count was recorded for this clone. The V and J genes are TRBV4-1 and TRBJ2-3; 10 bases agree with TRBD1. Trimming removed 6 bases from V and 4 bases from J; junction bases left unmatched: 13. The CDR3 has 17 amino acids. The germline CDR1 and CDR2 sequences are MGHRA and YSYEKL. CDR3 DNA sequence: TGCGCCAGCAGTCTCATACCGGGACAGGGGCTGGCAGATACGCAGTATTTT. Protein: CASSLIPGQGLADTQYF.

The V and J genes are TRBV5-1 and TRBJ2-1, with 7 bases fitting TRBD2. The ends lost 0 bases at V and 9 bases at J; junction bases unmatched: 6. Germline V gives CDR1 SGHRS, CDR2 YFSETQ. This CDR3 spans 14 amino acids. The CDR3 is CASSLATGGSEQFF. The CDR3 coding sequence is TGCGCCAGCAGCTTGGCGACGGGGGGATCTGAGCAGTTCTTC.

The rearrangement joins TRBV12-3 or TRBV12-4 to TRBJ2-2, with D perhaps TRBD1 (5 bases). There are 12 residues in the CDR3. V lost 2 bases, J lost 13 bases, and 11 bases lay in between. The CDR3 nucleotides read TGTGCCAGCAGTTTACAGGGTAGGGGGCTGTTTTTT. Protein product: CASSLQGRGLFF.

The chain employs TRBV11-2 and TRBJ1-5; maybe TRBD1 (5 bases). The ends were cut back, 1 base at V and 4 bases at J, with 11 bases in the middle. This CDR3 is built from 15 residues. The V gene's germline CDR1 is SGHAT and CDR2 FQNNGV. The CDR3 nucleotides read TGTGCCAGCAGCTTAGGCTGGACACTAAATCAGCCCCAGCATTTT. It yields the protein CASSLGWTLNQPQHF.

The chain combines TRBV11-2 with TRBJ1-3; D unresolved. V lost 5 bases and J lost 0, with 14 bases in between. The CDR3 loop spans 16 amino acids. The germline V gene encodes CDR1 SGHAT and CDR2 FQNNGV. The CDR3 region is CASSPQTGSSGNTIYF. The CDR3, as DNA: TGTGCCAGCAGCCCCCAAACCGGTAGCTCTGGAAACACCATATATTTT.

This sequence joins TRBV6-6 and TRBJ1-3; D unresolved. V was pared by 7 bases and J by 2 bases, with 18 bases between. CDR1 and CDR2 (germline): MNHNY, SVGAGI (reference sequence). This CDR3 spans 16 amino acids. Written as DNA, the CDR3 is TGTGCCAGCACTCCTACCTCGGGGTCCACTGGAAACACCATATATTTT. It encodes CASTPTSGSTGNTIYF.

This chain links TRBV19 with TRBJ1-2; maybe TRBD1 (5 bases). Germline V gene lookup returns CDR1 LNHDA and CDR2 SQIVND (reference sequence). V shed 8 bases and J shed 2 bases, with 15 bases lying between them. The CDR3 totals 14 residues. The CDR3 reads CASAPLGGNYGYTF. The CDR3 DNA follows: TGTGCCAGTGCCCCTTTGGGGGGGAACTATGGCTACACCTTC.

The chain links TRBV6-5 to TRBJ1-5; 10 bases are a match to TRBD1. V lost 6 bases, J lost 6 bases, and 5 bases stayed unmatched. Germline lookup yields CDR1 MNHEY and CDR2 SVGAGI. This CDR3 comprises 14 residues. For the CDR3, the DNA is TGTGCCAGCAGCAGCCGGGACAGGGGTCAGCCCCAGCATTTT. Protein product: CASSSRDRGQPQHF.

The rearrangement uses TRBV3-1 (or the pseudogene TRBV3-2) and TRBJ2-3; tentative D call: TRBD2 (6 bases). This CDR3 has 14 amino acids. Germline V CDR1 and CDR2: LGHDT, YNNKEL (reference sequence). V shed 3 bases and J shed 5 bases, with 12 bases lying between them. The CDR3 loop is CASSHAIAEDTQYF. The DNA for the CDR3 is TGTGCCAGCAGCCACGCCATAGCGGAAGATACGCAGTATTTT.

The chain recombines TRBV29-1 with TRBJ1-1; tentative D call: TRBD1 (5 bases). The V gene's germline CDR1 is SQVTM and CDR2 ANQGSEA. The CDR3 has 11 amino acids. V shed 6 bases and J shed 5 bases, with 10 bases lying between them. This chain's CDR3 is CSVFRGTEAFF. CDR3 nucleotide sequence: TGCAGCGTATTTCGGGGGACTGAAGCTTTCTTT.